The 31 T cell receptor beta chains presented below share a single source sample, sequenced in a study of blood T cell repertoires in COVID-19. Clones were read by immunoSEQ multiplex PCR, and TCRdb kept only the in-frame ones, dropping some. This sample has a few hundred thousand clones; approximately 89% occur once, and the top ten carry approximately 10%. Sequencing was done on a sample of peripheral blood. The receptors originated from a woman in her sixties or seventies with COVID-19, enrolled during active disease.

The CDR3 coding sequence is TGTGCCAGCAGGACAGGGAATAATGGAGATACGCAGTATTTT. Translating gives CASRTGNNGDTQYF. The chain recombines TRBV6-5 with TRBJ2-3; 7 positions agree with TRBD1. The germline V gene encodes CDR1 MNHEY and CDR2 SVGAGI. The CDR3 runs 14 residues. Losses at the gene ends were 6 bases for V and 5 bases for J; bases not matched to a gene: 8.

V is TRBV24-1 and J is TRBJ1-1, with unresolved D. The germline V gene encodes CDR1 KGHDR and CDR2 SFDVKD. Deletions cut 4 bases from V and 8 bases from J, with 13 bases between. This CDR3 comprises 13 residues. The CDR3 spells CATSDPGRGEAFF. Written as DNA, the CDR3 is TGTGCCACCAGTGACCCCGGCCGGGGAGAAGCTTTCTTT.

V is TRBV30 and J is TRBJ2-1, with 10 bases aligning to TRBD2. V trimming: 3 bases; J trimming: 8 bases; junction bases outside the gene matches: 7. CDR3 size: 14 residues. Germline V CDR1 and CDR2: GTSNPN, SVGIG (reference sequence). CDR3 in amino acids: CAWRTSGWFYEQFF. The CDR3 DNA reads TGTGCCTGGAGGACTAGCGGGTGGTTCTATGAGCAGTTCTTC.

This rearrangement joins TRBV6-5 to TRBJ1-1, with a possible D match to TRBD1 (6 bases). V was trimmed by 6 bases and J by 1 base, leaving 9 bases between them. Looked up from germline, CDR1 is MNHEY and CDR2 is SVGAGI. CDR3 length: 13 amino acids. The CDR3 reads CASSPQGNTEAFF. DNA of the CDR3: TGTGCCAGCAGCCCACAGGGGAACACTGAAGCTTTCTTT.

This chain uses TRBV7-2 with TRBJ1-2, with D maybe TRBD1 (6 bases). Germline-derived CDR1 and CDR2 are SGHTA and FQGNSA. CDR3 length: 15 amino acids. Trimming cost V 1 base and J 3 bases, with 12 bases left between them. In nucleotides, the CDR3 is TGTGCCAGCAGCTTAGGGACAGCGCGGTACTATGGCTACACCTTC. This sequence encodes CASSLGTARYYGYTF.

CDR3 sequence (DNA): TGTGCCAGCAGCTCGGACAGGGACTATGGCTACACCTTC. Translated: CASSSDRDYGYTF. This chain connects TRBV12-3 or TRBV12-4 to TRBJ1-2; 8 bases line up with TRBD1. The CDR3 spans 13 residues. With 6 bases clipped from V and 3 bases from J, the junction kept 3 bases outside the gene matches.

This chain links TRBV11-3 with TRBJ2-7; 10 positions match TRBD1. CDR1 is SGHNT and CDR2 is YENEEA in the germline V gene. Unmatched junction bases numbered 13, after V lost 5 bases and J lost 6 bases. The CDR3 covers 16 residues. The CDR3 spells CASSPLSGTGVGEQYF. CDR3 in DNA: TGTGCCAGCAGCCCGCTCTCGGGGACAGGGGTCGGCGAGCAGTACTTC.

This clone occurred once. V gene TRBV5-1 combines with J gene TRBJ2-7, with 11 nucleotides matching TRBD2. The CDR3 is made up of 14 amino acids. V lost 5 bases and J lost 7; bases outside the gene matches: 8. Germline V gives CDR1 SGHRS, CDR2 YFSETQ. The CDR3 reads CASRLAGDPIEQYF. The CDR3 DNA reads TGCGCCAGCAGACTAGCGGGAGACCCAATAGAGCAGTACTTC.

CDR3 protein: CASSHSPRDKNIQYF. CDR3 in DNA: TGTGCCAGCTCACATTCTCCGAGGGACAAAAACATTCAGTACTTC. The V and J genes are TRBV18 and TRBJ2-4; tentatively, D is TRBD2 (5 bases). V was shortened by 4 bases and J by 3 bases, with 13 bases between the two germline ends. The germline V gene has CDR1 KGHSH and CDR2 LQKENI. The CDR3 contains 15 residues. The variable domain in full, with the rest retrieved from reference TRBV18 and TRBJ2-4, is NAGVMQNPRHLVRRRGQEARLRCSPMKGHSHVYWYRQLPEEGLKFMVYLQKENIIDESGMPKERFSAEFPKEGPSILRIQQVVRGDSAAYFCASSHSPRDKNIQYFGAGTRLSVL.

The gene calls are TRBV28 and TRBJ2-7, with D possibly matching TRBD1 (6 bases). This CDR3 contains 15 residues. V lost 5 bases to trimming and J lost 3 bases, with 17 bases between them. Germline CDR1 is MDHEN and CDR2 is SYDVKM. The CDR3 here is CASSGPDRRLYEQYF. The CDR3 DNA is TGTGCCAGCAGTGGTCCCGACAGGAGACTCTACGAGCAGTACTTC.

The chain employs TRBV5-4 and TRBJ2-7, with D maybe TRBD1 (6 bases). This CDR3 is 14 amino acids long. Trimming removed 4 bases at V and 2 bases at J, with 13 bases between. Germline CDR1 reads SGHNT; CDR2 reads YYREEE (reference sequence). The CDR3 region is CASSPGTSAYEQYF. In DNA form, the CDR3 reads TGTGCCAGCAGCCCCGGGACATCCGCCTACGAGCAGTACTTC. The whole variable domain, remainder taken from reference TRBV5-4 and TRBJ2-7, is ETGVTQSPTHLIKTRGQQVTLRCSSQSGHNTVSWYQQALGQGPQFIFQYYREEENGRGNFPPRFSGLQFPNYSSELNVNALELDDSALYLCASSPGTSAYEQYFGPGTRLTVT.

This rearrangement joins TRBV19 to TRBJ1-5, with D uncertain. The CDR3 is 12 amino acids. The ends were cut back, 6 bases at V and 7 bases at J, with 10 bases in the middle. Germline V gene sequence: CDR1 LNHDA, CDR2 SQIVND (reference sequence). The CDR3 is CASSAGGQPQHF. DNA for the CDR3: TGTGCCAGTAGCGCGGGAGGCCAGCCCCAGCATTTT.

This chain uses TRBV19 with TRBJ2-7; D unclear. V was cut by 5 bases and J by 5 bases, with 10 bases left in between. Germline V CDR1 and CDR2: LNHDA, SQIVND (reference sequence). The CDR3 spans 12 residues. CDR3 sequence reads: CASSYDRDEQYF. CDR3 bases: TGTGCCAGTAGTTACGACCGGGACGAGCAGTACTTC.

This clone has more than one count but fewer than ten. J is TRBJ1-2 and V is TRBV1; no check of the table's D call, TRBD1, against the DNA was made. TRBV1 is a known pseudogene. The CDR3 is made up of 15 amino acids. The CDR3 sequence: CTSSQAGPEIPGYTF. In DNA form, the CDR3 reads TGCACCAGCAGCCAGGCAGGGCCAGAAATCCCAGGCTACACCTTC.

The J gene is TRBJ1-1, the V gene TRBV5-4; 10 positions agree with TRBD1. Germline V CDR1 and CDR2: SGHNT, YYREEE (reference sequence). Trimming removed 3 bases from V and 1 base from J; junction bases left unmatched: 0. This CDR3 has 14 residues. The CDR3 is CASSWDRGNTEAFF. The DNA of the CDR3 is TGTGCCAGCAGCTGGGACAGGGGGAACACTGAAGCTTTCTTT.

This chain links TRBV29-1 with TRBJ2-1, with D maybe TRBD1 (6 bases). Per germline, CDR1 SQVTM and CDR2 ANQGSEA. Trimming left V 1 base short and J 4 bases short, with 14 bases between. This CDR3 spans 15 amino acids. CDR3 nucleotides: TGCAGCGTTGAAGGGGGGCAGGCCCTTTACAATGAGCAGTTCTTC. Translation gives CSVEGGQALYNEQFF.

This rearrangement joins TRBV11-2 to TRBJ1-2; D might be TRBD1 (5 bases). The germline CDR1 and CDR2 sequences are SGHAT and FQNNGV. This CDR3 spans 13 amino acids. Trimming stripped 3 bases from V and 5 bases from J, with 10 bases between. CDR3 DNA sequence: TGTGCCAGCAGCTTGACAGAGATTTATGGCTACACCTTC. Translated: CASSLTEIYGYTF.

The rearrangement joins TRBV6-6 to TRBJ2-2, with 7 bases identical to TRBD2. The CDR3 consists of 16 residues. CDR1 and CDR2 (germline): MNHNY, SVGAGI (reference sequence). V dropped 5 bases and J dropped 2; count of bases not matched to a gene: 8. In DNA form, the CDR3 reads TGTGCCAGCAGTCGACGAGCGGGACGAAACACCGGGGAGCTGTTTTTT. It encodes CASSRRAGRNTGELFF.

V is TRBV2 and J is TRBJ1-1; D call uncertain. Between the trimmed V and J ends, which lost 2 bases and 1 base, there was a span of 8 bases. CDR1 is SNHLY and CDR2 is FYNNEI in the germline V gene. The CDR3 runs 14 residues. CDR3 sequence reads: CASSERQANTEAFF. The CDR3 DNA sequence: TGTGCCAGCAGTGAACGGCAGGCGAACACTGAAGCTTTCTTT.

The CDR3 DNA is TGTGCCAGCAGCTTTTCGGGGAACAGAAATTCACCCCTCCACTTT. This gives the protein CASSFSGNRNSPLHF. The chain uses TRBV9 and TRBJ1-6; D ambiguous. The germline CDR1 and CDR2 sequences are SGDLS and YYNGEE. Trimming stripped 4 bases from V and 7 bases from J, with 15 bases between. The CDR3 contains 15 residues.

The chain couples TRBV10-3 to TRBJ2-7, with 8 positions matching TRBD2. This CDR3 has 14 residues. V trimming: 8 bases; J trimming: 7 bases; junction bases outside the gene matches: 13. Germline V lookup: CDR1 ENHRY, CDR2 SYGVKD. In DNA, the CDR3 is TGTGCCATCTCTGTAGGTCTAGCGGGTGATGAGCAGTACTTC. The encoded protein is CAISVGLAGDEQYF.

This chain connects TRBV11-2 to TRBJ1-6; D remains unclear. V lost 1 base and J lost 6, with 10 bases in between. This CDR3 is 15 amino acids long. In germline, CDR1 is SGHAT, CDR2 FQNNGV. The CDR3 region is CASSLGALGNSPLHF. CDR3 sequence (DNA): TGTGCCAGCAGCTTAGGGGCTCTTGGTAATTCACCCCTCCACTTT.

The chain joins TRBV6-1 to TRBJ2-1; TRBD1 matches 12 bases. The CDR3 has 17 residues. The germline gives CDR1 MNHNS, CDR2 SASEGT. V dropped 3 bases and J dropped 8; count of bases not matched to a gene: 11. The CDR3 nucleotides are TGTGCCAGCAGTGATACCATGGGGACAGGGGGCACGGATGAGCAGTTCTTC. It translates to CASSDTMGTGGTDEQFF.

V usage is TRBV19 and J usage is TRBJ2-7, with TRBD1 identical over 8 bases. CDR3 length equals 13 residues. Trimming at V came to 6 bases and at J to 6 bases, leaving 7 bases not matched to a gene. Germline V gene sequence: CDR1 LNHDA, CDR2 SQIVND (reference sequence). Here the CDR3 reads CASSQTGAGEQYF. The CDR3 DNA is TGTGCCAGTAGCCAGACAGGGGCGGGCGAGCAGTACTTC. Drawing the rest from reference TRBV19 and TRBJ2-7, the complete variable domain is DGGITQSPKYLFRKEGQNVTLSCEQNLNHDAMYWYRQDPGQGLRLIYYSQIVNDFQKGDIAEGYSVSREKKESFPLTVTSAQKNPTAFYLCASSQTGAGEQYFGPGTRLTVT.

The chain is built from TRBV12-3 or TRBV12-4 and TRBJ1-6; D gene uncertain. Trimming stripped 5 bases from V and 6 bases from J, with 8 bases between. CDR3 length: 13 residues. The CDR3 DNA reads as TGTGCCAGCAGTCCCCTAAGTAATTCACCCCTCCACTTT. The encoded protein is CASSPLSNSPLHF.

A word on this clone: The junction shows a germline mismatch at one end, possibly a read error. The gene calls are TRBV7-7 and TRBJ2-5; D might be TRBD1 (6 bases). CDR1 SSHAT and CDR2 FNYEAQ come from the germline V gene (reference sequence). The CDR3 is made up of 13 amino acids. CDR3 protein: CASSPRGRETQYF. CDR3 nucleotides: TGTGCTAGCAGCCCCAGGGGACGGGAGACCCAGTACTTC.

On this clone itself: Different DNA sequences within this sample yield the same CDR3. The V gene is TRBV7-9, the J gene TRBJ2-1; possible D gene TRBD2, 5 bases. The V end lost 5 bases, the J end lost 7 bases, and 15 bases lay between the germline ends. Per the germline V gene, CDR1 is SEHNR and CDR2 is FQNEAQ (reference sequence). This CDR3 is built from 14 residues. CDR3 protein: CASSRPGSANEQFF. The CDR3 DNA follows: TGTGCCAGCAGCAGACCGGGGTCCGCGAATGAGCAGTTCTTC.

This clone was seen only a few times. This chain uses TRBV24-1 with TRBJ2-7; 9 nucleotides line up with TRBD1. V trimming: 4 bases; J trimming: 7 bases; junction bases outside the gene matches: 10. CDR1 is KGHDR and CDR2 is SFDVKD in the germline V gene. The CDR3 sequence is 15 residues long. The CDR3 is CATSETGTGIQEQYF. CDR3 DNA sequence: TGTGCCACCAGTGAAACCGGGACAGGGATTCAGGAGCAGTACTTC.

The chain employs TRBV25-1 and TRBJ1-6; D is perhaps TRBD1 (5 bases). Trimming took off 2 bases at V and 16 bases at J, with 12 bases between the two ends. Germline V lookup: CDR1 MGHDK, CDR2 SYGVNS. The CDR3 contains 12 residues. The CDR3 is CASSEGTYLLHF. In DNA, the CDR3 is TGTGCCAGCAGTGAAGGGACTTATCTTCTCCACTTT.

The chain is built from TRBV19 and TRBJ1-2; D remains ambiguous. The germline V gene encodes CDR1 LNHDA and CDR2 SQIVND (reference sequence). Deletions cut 6 bases from V and 8 bases from J, with 7 bases between. The CDR3 is 10 residues long. The CDR3: CASRDNGYTF. The CDR3 coding sequence is TGTGCCAGTAGAGACAACGGCTACACCTTC.

This clone appeared a few times. The chain recombines TRBV2 with TRBJ1-6, with 10 bases lining up with TRBD1. This CDR3 is built from 14 residues. Germline lookup yields CDR1 SNHLY and CDR2 FYNNEI. Trimming cost V 6 bases and J 7 bases; bases outside gene matches: 3. The DNA for the CDR3 is TGTGCCAGCAGCGGACAGGGGGTCAATTCACCCCTCCACTTT. Translating gives CASSGQGVNSPLHF.